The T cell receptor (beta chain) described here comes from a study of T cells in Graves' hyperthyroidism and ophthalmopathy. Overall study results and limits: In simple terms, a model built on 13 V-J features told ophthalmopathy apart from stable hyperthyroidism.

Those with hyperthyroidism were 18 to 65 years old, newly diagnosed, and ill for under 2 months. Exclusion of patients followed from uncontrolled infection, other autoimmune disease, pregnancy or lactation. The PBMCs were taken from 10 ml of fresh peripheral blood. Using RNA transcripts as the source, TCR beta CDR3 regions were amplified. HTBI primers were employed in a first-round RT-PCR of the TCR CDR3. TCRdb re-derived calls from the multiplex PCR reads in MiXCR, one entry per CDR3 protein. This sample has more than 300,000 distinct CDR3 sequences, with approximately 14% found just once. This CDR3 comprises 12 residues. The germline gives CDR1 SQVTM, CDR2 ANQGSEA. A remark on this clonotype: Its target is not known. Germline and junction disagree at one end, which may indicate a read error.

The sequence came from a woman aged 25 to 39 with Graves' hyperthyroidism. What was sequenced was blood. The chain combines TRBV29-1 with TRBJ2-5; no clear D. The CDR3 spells CSVEGMQETQYF. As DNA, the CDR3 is TGCAGCGTCGAAGGGATGCAAGAGACCCAGTACTTC.